Listed here is a single TCR beta chain. Repertoires were generated with immunoSEQ multiplex PCR, while TCRdb's copy carries only in-frame clones and drops some. The sample lists about 370,000 clones, 75% to 90% occurring once. Allocation to cohorts depended on clinical history reported by the participants. This sample stems from a study of blood T cell repertoires in COVID-19. The length of the CDR3 is 14 residues. Trimming cost V 2 bases and J 3 bases; bases outside gene matches: 3. Per germline, CDR1 LGHDT and CDR2 YNNKEL (reference sequence). The rearrangement links TRBV3-1 (or the pseudogene TRBV3-2) to TRBJ1-2; 7 nucleotides match TRBD1. The receptor's source is a man between 18 and 29 years old who had recovered from COVID-19. Sequences were obtained from PBMCs or T cells enriched from blood (not recorded which). CDR3 region: CASSQRGRDYGYTF. CDR3 nucleotides: TGTGCCAGCAGCCAAAGGGGGCGCGACTATGGCTACACCTTC.